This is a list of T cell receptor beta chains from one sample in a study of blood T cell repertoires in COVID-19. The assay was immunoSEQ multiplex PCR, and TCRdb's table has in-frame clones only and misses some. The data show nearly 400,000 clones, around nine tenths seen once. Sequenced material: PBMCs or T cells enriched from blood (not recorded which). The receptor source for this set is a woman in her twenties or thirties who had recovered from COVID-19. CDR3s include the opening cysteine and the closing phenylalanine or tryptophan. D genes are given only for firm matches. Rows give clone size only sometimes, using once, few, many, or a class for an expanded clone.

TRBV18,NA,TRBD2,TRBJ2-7,CASSPQRGLSYEQYF,TGTGCCAGCTCACCTCAGCGGGGCCTGTCCTACGAGCAGTACTTC
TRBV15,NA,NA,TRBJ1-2,CATSRPPGVNYGYTF,TGTGCCACCAGCAGACCCCCGGGGGTCAACTATGGCTACACCTTC
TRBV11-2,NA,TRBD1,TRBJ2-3,CASSSGQGRADTQYF,TGTGCCAGCAGCTCTGGACAGGGGAGAGCAGATACGCAGTATTTT
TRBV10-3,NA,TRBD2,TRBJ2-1,CAIGPGLVGNEQFF,TGTGCCATCGGCCCGGGACTAGTGGGCAATGAGCAGTTCTTC
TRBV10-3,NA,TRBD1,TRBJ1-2,CAISDVTGVGYTF,TGTGCCATCAGTGACGTGACAGGGGTTGGCTACACCTTC
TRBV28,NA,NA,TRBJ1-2,CASSFRLWDGYTF,TGTGCCAGCAGTTTCAGGCTTTGGGATGGCTACACCTTC
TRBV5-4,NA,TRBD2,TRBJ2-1,CASSLAGVAGVNEQFF,TGTGCCAGCAGCTTGGCCGGGGTAGCGGGGGTCAATGAGCAGTTCTTC
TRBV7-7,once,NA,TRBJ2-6,CASSTLTSGANVLTF,TGTGCTAGCAGTACTTTAACCTCTGGGGCCAACGTCCTGACTTTC
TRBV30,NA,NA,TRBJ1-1,CAWSRGSNTEAFF,TGTGCCTGGAGTCGTGGGAGCAACACTGAAGCTTTCTTT
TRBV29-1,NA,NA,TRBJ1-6,CSVATEEGNSPLHF,TGCAGCGTTGCCACCGAGGAGGGGAATTCACCCCTCCACTTT
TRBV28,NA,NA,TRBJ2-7,CASSPEFPQGPRSYEQYF,TGTGCCAGCAGTCCCGAATTCCCTCAGGGGCCCCGCTCCTACGAGCAGTACTTC
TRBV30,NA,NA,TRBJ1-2,CAWSVLRGSGGYTF,TGTGCCTGGAGTGTTCTTAGGGGGTCGGGTGGCTACACCTTC
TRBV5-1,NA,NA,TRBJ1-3,CASSLAESSSGNTIYF,TGCGCCAGCAGCTTGGCCGAGTCGTCGTCTGGAAACACCATATATTTT
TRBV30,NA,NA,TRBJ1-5,CAWSVGGDQPQHF,TGTGCCTGGAGTGTGGGGGGAGACCAGCCCCAGCATTTT
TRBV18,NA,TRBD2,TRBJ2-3,CASSPIARGGLDTQYF,TGTGCCAGCTCACCAATAGCTCGGGGGGGCTTAGATACGCAGTATTTT
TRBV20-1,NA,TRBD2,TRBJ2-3,CSASKVSGGYTDTQYF,TGCAGTGCTAGTAAGGTATCGGGAGGGTATACAGATACGCAGTATTTT
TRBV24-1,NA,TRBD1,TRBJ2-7,CATSDPGTGSYEQYF,TGTGCCACCAGTGATCCCGGGACAGGATCCTACGAGCAGTACTTC
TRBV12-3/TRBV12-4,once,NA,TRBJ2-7,CASMRSYEQYF,TGTGCCAGCATGCGATCCTACGAGCAGTACTTC
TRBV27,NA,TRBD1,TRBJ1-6,CASSSGTGVNSPLHF,TGTGCCAGCAGTTCGGGGACAGGTGTAAATTCACCCCTCCACTTT
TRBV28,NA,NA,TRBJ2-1,CASPGGGEQFF,TGTGCCAGCCCAGGGGGAGGTGAGCAGTTCTTC
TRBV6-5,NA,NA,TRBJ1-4,CASRTTGPGNEKLFF,TGTGCCAGCAGGACAACAGGGCCGGGTAATGAAAAACTGTTTTTT
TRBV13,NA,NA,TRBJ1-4,CASSASSNEKLFF,TGTGCCAGCAGCGCAAGCTCTAATGAAAAACTGTTTTTT
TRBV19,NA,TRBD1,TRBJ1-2,CASSIRQGRYGYTF,TGTGCCAGTAGTATCCGACAGGGGAGGTATGGCTACACCTTC
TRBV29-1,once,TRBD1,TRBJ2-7,CSVLGRGPDEQYF,TGCAGCGTCTTAGGCAGGGGGCCGGACGAGCAGTACTTC
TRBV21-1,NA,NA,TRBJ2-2,CASSKGGSGGAVDTGELFF,TGTGCCAGCAGCAAAGGAGGGAGCGGGGGGGCTGTAGACACCGGGGAGCTGTTTTTT
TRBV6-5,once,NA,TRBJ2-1,CASSYGLPSSYNEQFF,TGTGCCAGCAGTTACGGACTCCCAAGCTCCTACAATGAGCAGTTCTTC
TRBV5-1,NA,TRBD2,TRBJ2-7,CASRRTSGRDPNEQYF,TGCGCCAGCAGAAGGACTAGCGGGAGGGATCCCAACGAGCAGTACTTC
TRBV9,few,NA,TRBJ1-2,CASSVTPGQRYTF,TGTGCCAGCAGCGTAACTCCAGGCCAACGCTACACCTTC
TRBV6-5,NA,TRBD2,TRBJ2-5,CASSYSLAGGQETQYF,TGTGCCAGCAGTTATTCTTTAGCGGGGGGCCAAGAGACCCAGTACTTC
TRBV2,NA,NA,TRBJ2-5,CASSDVGLSQETQYF,TGTGCCAGCAGTGATGTCGGACTAAGCCAAGAGACCCAGTACTTC
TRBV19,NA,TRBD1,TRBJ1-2,CASRSIGQGKFGTNYGYTF,TGTGCCAGTAGATCTATCGGACAGGGCAAGTTTGGGACTAACTATGGCTACACCTTC
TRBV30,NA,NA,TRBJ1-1,CAYSRGNTEAFF,TGTGCCTATAGTCGGGGGAATACTGAAGCTTTCTTT
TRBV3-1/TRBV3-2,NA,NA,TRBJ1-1,CASSLFRNTEAFF,TGTGCCAGCAGCCTCTTTCGTAACACTGAAGCTTTCTTT
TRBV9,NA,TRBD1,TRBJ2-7,CASSPRDRRRDEQYF,TGTGCCAGCAGCCCCCGGGACAGAAGAAGGGACGAGCAGTACTTC
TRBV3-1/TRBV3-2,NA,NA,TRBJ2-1,CASSQWDFNQFF,TGTGCCAGCAGCCAATGGGACTTTAATCAGTTCTTC
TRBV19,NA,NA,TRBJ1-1,CASSIRTPLGNTEAFF,TGTGCCAGTAGTATACGGACACCTCTAGGGAACACTGAAGCTTTCTTT
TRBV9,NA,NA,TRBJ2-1,CASSVESSAWNEQFF,TGTGCCAGCAGCGTAGAATCTAGCGCGTGGAATGAGCAGTTCTTC
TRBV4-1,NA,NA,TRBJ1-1,CASSQAGVDTEAFF,TGCGCCAGCAGCCAGGCGGGAGTGGACACTGAAGCTTTCTTT
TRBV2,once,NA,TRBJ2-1,CASSEADFRSYNEQFF,TGTGCCAGCAGTGAAGCGGACTTCCGCTCCTACAATGAGCAGTTCTTC
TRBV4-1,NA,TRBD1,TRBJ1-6,CASSQPGTGGSPLHF,TGCGCCAGCAGCCAGCCCGGGACAGGAGGGTCGCCCCTCCACTTT
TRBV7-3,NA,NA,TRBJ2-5,CASSFSREETQYF,TGTGCCAGCAGCTTTTCGAGAGAAGAGACCCAGTACTTC
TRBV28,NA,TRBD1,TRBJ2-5,CASSKDRGLQLFQETQYF,TGTGCCAGCAGCAAGGACAGGGGGCTCCAACTTTTCCAAGAGACCCAGTACTTC
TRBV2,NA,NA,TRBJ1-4,CASVPGQFNEKLFF,TGTGCCAGCGTTCCCGGACAGTTCAATGAAAAACTGTTTTTT
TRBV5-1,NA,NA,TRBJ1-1,CASSVDGNTEAFF,TGCGCCAGCAGCGTGGACGGGAACACTGAAGCTTTCTTT
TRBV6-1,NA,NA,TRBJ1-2,CASSEVQGRASYGYTF,TGTGCCAGCAGTGAAGTTCAGGGCCGAGCATCCTATGGCTACACCTTC
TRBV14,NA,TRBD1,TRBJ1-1,CASRQTPGQYTEAFF,TGTGCCAGCAGGCAGACTCCGGGACAGTACACTGAAGCTTTCTTT
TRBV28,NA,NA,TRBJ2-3,CASSLLWGDGSTDTQYF,TGTGCCAGCAGTCTCCTTTGGGGGGACGGAAGCACAGATACGCAGTATTTT
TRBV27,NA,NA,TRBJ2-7,CASSSPRWAGSDLNYEQYF,TGTGCCAGCAGTTCCCCGCGTTGGGCGGGGTCTGACCTTAACTACGAGCAGTACTTC
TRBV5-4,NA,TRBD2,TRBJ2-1,CASSVILTGLAGEQFF,TGTGCCAGCAGCGTTATCCTGACGGGACTAGCCGGTGAGCAGTTCTTC
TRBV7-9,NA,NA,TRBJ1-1,CASSRDRLNTEAFF,TGTGCCAGCAGTCGTGACAGGCTTAACACTGAAGCTTTCTTT
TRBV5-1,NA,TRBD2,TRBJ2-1,CASSSTSGGELEQFF,TGCGCCAGCAGCTCAACTAGCGGGGGGGAACTTGAGCAGTTCTTC
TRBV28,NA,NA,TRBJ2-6,CASSRTSGANVLTF,TGTGCCAGCAGCCGGACATCTGGGGCCAACGTCCTGACTTTC
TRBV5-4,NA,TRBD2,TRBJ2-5,CASSPGGLAGETQYF,TGTGCCAGCAGCCCGGGGGGTCTAGCTGGAGAGACCCAGTACTTC
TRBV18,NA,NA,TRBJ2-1,CASSMLQGHEQFF,TGTGCCAGCTCAATGCTACAGGGCCATGAGCAGTTCTTC
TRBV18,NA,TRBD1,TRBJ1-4,CASSPPFGTVNEKLFF,TGTGCCAGCTCACCACCTTTCGGGACAGTCAATGAAAAACTGTTTTTT
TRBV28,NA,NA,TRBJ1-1,CASKEQGVEAFF,TGTGCCAGCAAAGAACAGGGAGTTGAAGCTTTCTTT
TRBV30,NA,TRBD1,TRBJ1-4,CAWSTGTVNEKLFF,TGTGCCTGGAGTACCGGGACAGTCAATGAAAAACTGTTTTTT
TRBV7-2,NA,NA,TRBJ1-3,CASSLSRVLGNTIYF,TGTGCCAGCAGCCTAAGCAGGGTCCTGGGAAACACCATATATTTT
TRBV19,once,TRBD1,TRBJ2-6,CASSIRRQGVSGANVLTF,TGTGCCAGTAGTATTAGACGACAGGGGGTTTCCGGGGCCAACGTCCTGACTTTC